These T cell receptor beta chains were read from a single sample in a study of shared clonotypes between healthy human individuals. Only in-frame clones appear in the TCRdb table, and some are missing; sequencing was by immunoSEQ multiplex PCR. The sample has under 600,000 clones, roughly four fifths seen once. Sequenced: PBMCs. These receptors were obtained from a woman between 40 and 50 years old in good health. Some clones in this sample may be carry-over from other donors' samples. The CDR3 runs from the conserved cysteine through the conserved F or W. The order of the fields is J gene, D gene, V gene, clone size, CDR3 DNA, CDR3 protein. D genes are given only for firm matches. Clone sizes are given selectively: once, few, many, or a class where the clone is expanded.

TRBJ2-7 TRBD1 TRBV7-1 . TGTGCCAGCAGCAGCCCGACAGGGGGCGTTTGGCGGGAGCAGTACTTC CASSSPTGGVWREQYF
TRBJ2-5 TRBD1 TRBV5-1 . TGCGCCAGCAGCTTGGTCTTCTTGACAGGGGGCAGGGAGACCCAGTACTTC CASSLVFLTGGRETQYF
TRBJ1-1 . TRBV27 few TGTGCCAGCAGTATGGGCGCCTCCAGAGAAGCTTTCTTT CASSMGASREAFF
TRBJ2-7 . TRBV30 . TGTACCTGGAGTGGACAGCGGACCTCCTACGAGCAGTACTTC CTWSGQRTSYEQYF
TRBJ2-5 . TRBV7-9 once TGTGCCAGCAGCCCCGGGGAGATGGAGACCCAGTACTTC CASSPGEMETQYF
TRBJ2-7 TRBD2 TRBV9 . TGTGCCAGCAGCCGCTCTACGGTAGCGGGAGAGCAGTACTTC CASSRSTVAGEQYF
TRBJ1-1 . TRBV10-3 . TGTGCCATCAGCCAGACAGGTGAAGCTTTCTTT CAISQTGEAFF
TRBJ1-1 TRBD1 TRBV5-1 few TGCGCCAGCAGCTTGGCTGGGGGACAGGGAGCGGGAGCTTTCTTT CASSLAGGQGAGAFF
TRBJ2-1 . TRBV5-1 . TGCGCCAGCAGCACCTTAAGCACTTTCGACAATGAGCAGTTCTTC CASSTLSTFDNEQFF
TRBJ2-7 . TRBV6-1 . TGTGCCAGCAGTGAAGAGGGCCGGGGCACCTACGAGCAGTACTTC CASSEEGRGTYEQYF
TRBJ2-7 . TRBV5-1 . TGCGCCAGCAGCTTGTCCGGCGGGGCGGACAGTGAGTACTTC CASSLSGGADSEYF
TRBJ2-7 TRBD2 TRBV27 . TGTGCCAGCAGTTCCATTAGCGGGAGCGTCGACGAGCAGTACTTC CASSSISGSVDEQYF
TRBJ1-5 . TRBV5-1 few TGCGCCAGCAGCTTGGATGGGGCATCGAGCAATCAGCCCCAGCATTTT CASSLDGASSNQPQHF
TRBJ1-1 TRBD1 TRBV5-4 . TGTGCCAGCAGCCCCGCCCCGGGACAGCACACTGAAGCTTTCTTT CASSPAPGQHTEAFF
TRBJ2-7 . TRBV7-7 . TGTGCTAGCTCAAAGGGTCTTTTTGGCGAGCAGTACTTC CASSKGLFGEQYF
TRBJ2-7 TRBD1 TRBV27 . TGTGCCAGCAATCGGAGGACAGGGAGCTCCTACGAGCAGTACTTC CASNRRTGSSYEQYF
TRBJ2-1 TRBD2 TRBV4-1 . TGCGCCAGCAGCCAAGAGAGACGGGAGGTAGGGTTTGAGCAGTTCTTC CASSQERREVGFEQFF
TRBJ2-2 . TRBV5-4 . TGTGCCATCAGCTTTTCAAGAGCGAACACCGGGGAGCTGTTTTTT CAISFSRANTGELFF
TRBJ2-3 . TRBV5-4 . TGTGCCAGCAGCTTGGATCAGGGGAAAGGGAATACGCAGTATTTT CASSLDQGKGNTQYF
TRBJ2-7 . TRBV28 . TGTGCCAGCAGTTCGGTGTACTACGAGCGGTACTTC CASSSVYYERYF
TRBJ2-3 TRBD2 TRBV18 . TGTGCCAGCTCACCACCGGGACTAGCGGGAGGTATAACAGATACGCAGTATTTT CASSPPGLAGGITDTQYF
TRBJ1-6 TRBD1 TRBV28 . TGTGCCAGCAGTGCCGTGGACAGGGACAATTCACCCCTCCACTTT CASSAVDRDNSPLHF
TRBJ1-2 . TRBV5-1 . TGCGCCAGCAGCTTGGAAGGGTTCAACTATGGCTACACCTTC CASSLEGFNYGYTF
TRBJ1-2 . TRBV6-5 . TGTGCCAGCGACCCGGGGAGGGATAAGGGCTACACCTTC CASDPGRDKGYTF
TRBJ1-3 . TRBV2 . TGTGCCAGCAGTGAAGAGGGGAGAAGTTCTGGAAACACCATATATTTT CASSEEGRSSGNTIYF
TRBJ1-4 TRBD1 TRBV28 . TGTGCCAGCAGTTCCGGGACAGTCGGTGAAAAACTGTTTTTT CASSSGTVGEKLFF
TRBJ1-2 . TRBV7-2 few TGTGCCAGCAGCTCTGGGCGCAGGGGCTACACCTTC CASSSGRRGYTF
TRBJ2-3 TRBD1 TRBV5-1 . TGCGCCAGCAGCTTGGTAGGACAGGGAATAGATACGCAGTATTTT CASSLVGQGIDTQYF
TRBJ1-4 . TRBV14 . TGTGCCAGCAGCCAAGCGGGGAAACTGTTTTTT CASSQAGKLFF
TRBJ1-2 TRBD1 TRBV28 . TGTGCCAGCAGTTTTGACAGGGCGGTTAACGGCTACACCTTC CASSFDRAVNGYTF
TRBJ2-5 . TRBV5-6 . TGTGCCAGCAGCTTTTCCGAGACCCAGTACTTC CASSFSETQYF
TRBJ2-1 . TRBV28 . TGTGCCAGCAGTTTGCAGCTCAGCTCCTACAATGAGCAGTTCTTC CASSLQLSSYNEQFF
TRBJ2-7 TRBD2 TRBV19 once TGTGCCAGTAGTATGGGCCAGGGAGGGCCGGGCGAGCAGTACTTC CASSMGQGGPGEQYF
TRBJ2-2 TRBD1 TRBV5-6 . TGTGCCAGCAGCACGGGACAGGCGAACACCGGGGAGCTGTTTTTT CASSTGQANTGELFF
TRBJ2-5 TRBD1 TRBV7-8 . TGTGCCAGCAGCAACGAAAATGCAGGGGGCAGCGAGACCCAGTACTTC CASSNENAGGSETQYF